This T cell receptor (beta chain) was documented in a study of post-analysis software for immune sequencing data (dated by TCRdb to the mid-2010s). Concerning the study at large: Relapsing-remitting, secondary progressive and progressive-relapsing multiple sclerosis were recorded as disease courses, and subtype annotation was lacking for some patients. The patient repertoires were set against about eleven previously published healthy control repertoires from donors whose ages ranged from about 6 to 25 years. A subset of samples was prepared in parallel using single-end sample barcoding, then pooled and co-amplified after Illumina adapter ligation.

To demonstrate the VDJtools post-analysis software, TCR beta repertoires were profiled from the peripheral blood of more than ten young patients with multiple sclerosis. Multiple sclerosis patients were children and adolescents aged 6 to 15 years. Comment on this clonotype: It has no known antigen specificity. No base quality information exists; no much larger clone differs at one position.

On the study overall, not on this receptor specifically: Strong co-clustering of samples prepared in the same batch was shown by direct clustering with F measure, prompting a batch-effect correction. The multiple sclerosis patient group was slightly younger than the control group. Normalized Chao1 diversity was significantly lower in multiple sclerosis patients than controls, suggesting substantial peripheral T-cell clonal expansion.

Libraries were made using PCR. The instrument given in TCRdb is Illumina HiSeq 2500. Unique molecular identifiers were incorporated into TCR beta cDNA libraries to reduce PCR and sequencing biases. Per 1 to 10 million input T cells, approximately 500,000 cDNA molecules were obtained, such that each molecule approximated one T cell. The patient libraries were prepared and sequenced with the same protocol used for the earlier healthy control dataset. Samples belonging to the same batch were prepared together, multiplexed and sequenced on a shared HiSeq lane. The source study handled its data this way. Raw barcoded reads were processed with MIGEC, discarding single-read molecular identifier groups before consensus assembly and CDR3 extraction. Clonotype tables were post-analysed with VDJtools, normalizing diversity by down-sampling all datasets to the smallest sample size. Repertoire overlap clustering matched CDR3 amino acid but not nucleotide sequences to correct batch-related cross-sample contamination. TCRdb trimmed public reads at Q25 via fastp, called clones via MiXCR and kept in-frame beta chains. One record per CDR3 amino acid sequence lists the most common genes and DNA. TCRdb's processing, not the study's, gives the V and J calls here. The sample table records under 650,000 distinct CDR3 sequences; around 44% of these occur just once. Around 1.7% of the sample is in the top ten clones.

Sequenced material: blood. This sequence was found in a girl aged 10 to 17 with multiple sclerosis.

The CDR3 region: CASSLGWDPAVNEQFF. The DNA reads as follows: TGCGCCAGCAGCTTGGGCTGGGACCCGGCGGTCAATGAGCAGTTCTTC. This sequence uses TRBV5-1 and TRBJ2-1; the D element could tentatively be TRBD1 or TRBD2, as 5 bases agree for each. Between the V and J ends, shortened by 0 bases and 6 bases respectively, the junction contains 16 bases. Its CDR3 holds 16 amino acids, cysteine through phenylalanine. Just CDR3 DNA is preserved here, 48 bases in frame from base 1. Sequences SGHRS (CDR1) and YFSETQ (CDR2) are obtained from the germline V gene.